What follows is one TCR beta chain and its context. Clones were read by immunoSEQ multiplex PCR, and TCRdb kept only the in-frame ones, dropping some. The sample yields 150,000 to 200,000 clones, roughly 89% seen once. These data belong to a study of control samples from healthy donors and cancer patients. Germline V gene lookup returns CDR1 SGHTS and CDR2 YDEGEE. V was trimmed by 2 bases and J by 7 bases, leaving 7 bases between them. The CDR3 length is 12 residues. This receptor was identified in a woman aged 50 to 65 in good health. V usage is TRBV5-8 and J usage is TRBJ2-1, with D unresolved. Specimen: blood. The CDR3: CASSFPPNEQFF. The CDR3 DNA is TGTGCCAGCAGCTTCCCCCCGAATGAGCAGTTCTTC.